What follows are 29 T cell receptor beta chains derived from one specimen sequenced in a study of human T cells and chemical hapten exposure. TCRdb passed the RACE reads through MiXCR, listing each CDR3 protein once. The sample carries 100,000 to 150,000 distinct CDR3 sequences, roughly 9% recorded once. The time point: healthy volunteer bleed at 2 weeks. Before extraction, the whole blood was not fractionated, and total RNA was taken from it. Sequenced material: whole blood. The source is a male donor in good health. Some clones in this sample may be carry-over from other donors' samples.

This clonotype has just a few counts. CDR3 in amino acids: CASSLVEDQPQHF. CDR3 nucleotides: TGTGCCAGCAGCTTAGTGGAGGATCAGCCCCAGCATTTT. The chain couples TRBV11-2 to TRBJ1-5; no clear D. The length of the CDR3 is 13 residues. Germline V gene sequence: CDR1 SGHAT, CDR2 FQNNGV. The V end lost 1 base, the J end lost 5 bases, and 6 bases lay between the germline ends.

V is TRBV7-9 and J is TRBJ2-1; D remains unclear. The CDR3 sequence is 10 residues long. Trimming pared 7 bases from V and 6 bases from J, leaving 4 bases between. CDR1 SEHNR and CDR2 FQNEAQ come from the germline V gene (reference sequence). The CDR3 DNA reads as TGTGCCAGCATGGGCAATGAGCAGTTCTTC. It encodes CASMGNEQFF.

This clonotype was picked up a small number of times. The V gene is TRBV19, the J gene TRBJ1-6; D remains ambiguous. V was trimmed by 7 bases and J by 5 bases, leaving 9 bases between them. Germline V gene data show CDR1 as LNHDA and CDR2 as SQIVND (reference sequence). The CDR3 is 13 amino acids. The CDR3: CASTGRHNSPLHF. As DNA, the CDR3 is TGTGCCAGTACCGGACGGCATAATTCACCCCTCCACTTT. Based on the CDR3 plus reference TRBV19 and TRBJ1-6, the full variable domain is DGGITQSPKYLFRKEGQNVTLSCEQNLNHDAMYWYRQDPGQGLRLIYYSQIVNDFQKGDIAEGYSVSREKKESFPLTVTSAQKNPTAFYLCASTGRHNSPLHFGNGTRLTVT.

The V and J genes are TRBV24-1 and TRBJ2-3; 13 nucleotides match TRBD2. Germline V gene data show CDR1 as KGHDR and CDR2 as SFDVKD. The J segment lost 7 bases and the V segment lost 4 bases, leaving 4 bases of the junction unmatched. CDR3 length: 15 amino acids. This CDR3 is CATSDRTSGSHTQYF. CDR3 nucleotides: TGTGCCACCAGTGACCGGACTAGCGGGAGTCATACGCAGTATTTT.

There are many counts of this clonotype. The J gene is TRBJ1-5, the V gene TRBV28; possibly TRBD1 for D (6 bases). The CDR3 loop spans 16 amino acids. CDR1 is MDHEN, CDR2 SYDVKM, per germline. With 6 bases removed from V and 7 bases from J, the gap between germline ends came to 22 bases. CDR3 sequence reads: CASRPKQGGRWQPQHF. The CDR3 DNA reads TGTGCCAGCAGACCAAAACAGGGAGGGCGATGGCAGCCCCAGCATTTT.

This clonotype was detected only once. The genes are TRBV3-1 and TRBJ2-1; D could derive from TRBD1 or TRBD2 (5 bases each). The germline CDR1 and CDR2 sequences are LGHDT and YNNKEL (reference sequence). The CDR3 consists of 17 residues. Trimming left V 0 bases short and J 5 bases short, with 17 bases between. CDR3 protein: CASSQDRGARAHNEQFF. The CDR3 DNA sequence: TGTGCCAGCAGCCAAGATAGGGGAGCGAGGGCCCACAATGAGCAGTTCTTC.

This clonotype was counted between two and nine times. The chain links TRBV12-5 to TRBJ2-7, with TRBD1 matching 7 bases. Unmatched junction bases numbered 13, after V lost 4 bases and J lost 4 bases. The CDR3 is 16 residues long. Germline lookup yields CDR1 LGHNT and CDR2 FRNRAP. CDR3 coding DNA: TGTGCTAGTGGTTCCGTTAGACAGGGAAGAGTGTACGAGCAGTACTTC. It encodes CASGSVRQGRVYEQYF.

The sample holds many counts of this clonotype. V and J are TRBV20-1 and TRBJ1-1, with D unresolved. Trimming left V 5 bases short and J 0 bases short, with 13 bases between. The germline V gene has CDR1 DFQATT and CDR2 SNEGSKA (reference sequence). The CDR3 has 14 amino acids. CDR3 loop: CSAPIPVMNTEAFF. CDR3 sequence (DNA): TGCAGTGCTCCAATCCCAGTCATGAACACTGAAGCTTTCTTT.

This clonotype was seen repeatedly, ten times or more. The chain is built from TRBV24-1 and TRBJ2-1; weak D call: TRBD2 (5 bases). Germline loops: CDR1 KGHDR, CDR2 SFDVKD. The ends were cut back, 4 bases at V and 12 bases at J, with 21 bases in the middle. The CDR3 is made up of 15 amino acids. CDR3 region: CATSDSRTQAWRQFF. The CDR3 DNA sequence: TGTGCCACCAGTGACTCACGGACTCAAGCCTGGCGGCAGTTCTTC.

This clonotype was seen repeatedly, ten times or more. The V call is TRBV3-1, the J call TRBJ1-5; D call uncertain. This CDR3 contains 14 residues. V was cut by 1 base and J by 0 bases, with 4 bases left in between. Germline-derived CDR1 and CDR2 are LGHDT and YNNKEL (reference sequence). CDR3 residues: CASSQGNSNQPQHF. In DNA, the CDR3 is TGTGCCAGCAGCCAAGGGAATAGCAATCAGCCCCAGCATTTT.

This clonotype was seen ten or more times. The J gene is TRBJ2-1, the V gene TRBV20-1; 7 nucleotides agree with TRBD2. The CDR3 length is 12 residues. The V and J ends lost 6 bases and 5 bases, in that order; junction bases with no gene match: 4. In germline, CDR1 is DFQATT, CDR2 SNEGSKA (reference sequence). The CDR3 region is CSAPLANNEQFF. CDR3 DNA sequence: TGCAGTGCGCCACTAGCGAACAATGAGCAGTTCTTC.

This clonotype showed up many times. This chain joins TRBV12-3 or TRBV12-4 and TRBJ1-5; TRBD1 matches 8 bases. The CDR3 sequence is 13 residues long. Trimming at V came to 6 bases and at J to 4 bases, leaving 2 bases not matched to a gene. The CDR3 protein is CASRGQGNQPQHF. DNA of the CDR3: TGTGCCAGCAGAGGACAGGGTAATCAGCCCCAGCATTTT.

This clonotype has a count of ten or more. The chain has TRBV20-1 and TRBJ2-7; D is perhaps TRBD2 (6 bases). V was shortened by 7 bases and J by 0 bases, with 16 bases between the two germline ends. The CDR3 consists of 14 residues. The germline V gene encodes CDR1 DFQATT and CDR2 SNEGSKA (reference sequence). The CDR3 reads CSVRGDGSSYEQYF. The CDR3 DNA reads TGCAGTGTCAGAGGGGACGGGAGCTCCTACGAGCAGTACTTC.

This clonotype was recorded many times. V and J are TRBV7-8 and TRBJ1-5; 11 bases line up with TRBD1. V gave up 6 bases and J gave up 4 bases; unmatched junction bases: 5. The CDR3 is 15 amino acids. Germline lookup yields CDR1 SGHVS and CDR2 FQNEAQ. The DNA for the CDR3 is TGTGCCAGCAGGTCGGGACAGGGGGTAAATCAGCCCCAGCATTTT. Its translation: CASRSGQGVNQPQHF.

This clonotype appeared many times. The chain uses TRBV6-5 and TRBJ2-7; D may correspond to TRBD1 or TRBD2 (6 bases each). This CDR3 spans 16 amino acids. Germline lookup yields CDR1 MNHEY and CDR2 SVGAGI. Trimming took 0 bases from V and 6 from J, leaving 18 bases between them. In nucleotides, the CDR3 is TGTGCCAGCAGTTACTCAAGGGGGGTTCTAAGAGGCGAGCAGTACTTC. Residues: CASSYSRGVLRGEQYF.

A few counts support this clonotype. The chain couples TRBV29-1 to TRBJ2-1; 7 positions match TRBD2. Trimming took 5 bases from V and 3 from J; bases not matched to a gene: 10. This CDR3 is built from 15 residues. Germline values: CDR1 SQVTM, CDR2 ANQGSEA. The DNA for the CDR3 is TGCAGCGTTACCCCCCCTAGCGGATACTACAATGAGCAGTTCTTC. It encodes CSVTPPSGYYNEQFF.

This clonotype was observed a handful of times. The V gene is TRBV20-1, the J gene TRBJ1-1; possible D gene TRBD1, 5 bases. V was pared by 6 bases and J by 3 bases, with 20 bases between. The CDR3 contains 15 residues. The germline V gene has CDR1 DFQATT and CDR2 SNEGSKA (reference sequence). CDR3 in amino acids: CSARGSRGGDTEAFF. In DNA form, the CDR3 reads TGCAGTGCCCGGGGGTCGAGGGGAGGGGACACTGAAGCTTTCTTT.

The CDR3 sequence is CASRRVGTEAFF. CDR3 DNA: TGTGCCAGCCGTAGGGTGGGGACTGAAGCTTTCTTT. The chain employs TRBV13 and TRBJ1-1, with D uncertain. The length of the CDR3 is 12 residues. V was cut by 8 bases and J by 5 bases, with 12 bases left in between. CDR1 is PRHDT and CDR2 is FYEKMQ in the germline V gene (reference sequence).

This CDR3 is CASRPRAEAISPLHF. DNA of the CDR3: TGTGCCAGCAGGCCTCGGGCCGAGGCTATTTCACCCCTCCACTTT. The rearrangement links TRBV12-3 or TRBV12-4 to TRBJ1-6; unclear D gene. Deletions cut 6 bases from V and 9 bases from J, with 18 bases between. The CDR3 covers 15 residues.

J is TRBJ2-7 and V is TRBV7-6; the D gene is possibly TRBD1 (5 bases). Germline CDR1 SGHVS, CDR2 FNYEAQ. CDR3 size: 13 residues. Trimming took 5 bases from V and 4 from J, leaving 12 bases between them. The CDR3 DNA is TGTGCCAGCAGCCCAGGGCCTGGATACGAGCAGTACTTC. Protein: CASSPGPGYEQYF.

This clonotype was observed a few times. The DNA of the CDR3 is TGCGCCAGCACCAGGACAACGAACACCGGGGAGCTGTTTTTT. It codes for CASTRTTNTGELFF. This chain links TRBV5-1 with TRBJ2-2; D may be TRBD1 (5 bases). Trimming cost V 6 bases and J 0 bases, with 9 bases left between them. The CDR3 length is 14 residues. Germline lookup yields CDR1 SGHRS and CDR2 YFSETQ.

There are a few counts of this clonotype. The CDR3 sequence is CAISDTAVETQYF. CDR3 bases: TGTGCCATCAGTGATACCGCTGTAGAGACCCAGTACTTC. The gene calls are TRBV10-3 and TRBJ2-5; D is ambiguous. Trimming cost V 3 bases and J 4 bases, with 9 bases left between them. The germline V gene encodes CDR1 ENHRY and CDR2 SYGVKD. This CDR3 contains 13 residues.

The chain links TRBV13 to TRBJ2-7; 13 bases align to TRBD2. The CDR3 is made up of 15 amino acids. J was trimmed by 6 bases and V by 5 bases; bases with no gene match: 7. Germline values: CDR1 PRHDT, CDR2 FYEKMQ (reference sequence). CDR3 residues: CASSHGLAGVGEQYF. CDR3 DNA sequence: TGTGCCAGCAGCCACGGACTAGCGGGAGTCGGCGAGCAGTACTTC.

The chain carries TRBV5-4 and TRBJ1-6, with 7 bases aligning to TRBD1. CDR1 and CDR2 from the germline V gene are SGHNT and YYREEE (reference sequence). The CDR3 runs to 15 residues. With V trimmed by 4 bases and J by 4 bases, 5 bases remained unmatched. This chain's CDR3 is CASSETGRYNSPLHF. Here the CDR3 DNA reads TGTGCCAGCAGCGAGACAGGGAGGTATAATTCACCCCTCCACTTT.

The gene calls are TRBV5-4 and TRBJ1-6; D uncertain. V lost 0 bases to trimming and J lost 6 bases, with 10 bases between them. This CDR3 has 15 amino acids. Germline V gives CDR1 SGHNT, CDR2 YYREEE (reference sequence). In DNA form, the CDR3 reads TGTGCCAGCAGCTTGGAGGCGGCCCGTAATTCACCCCTCCACTTT. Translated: CASSLEAARNSPLHF.

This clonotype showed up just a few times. The CDR3 protein is CAWSPMAAGNTIYF. The DNA for the CDR3 is TGTGCCTGGAGCCCCATGGCGGCTGGAAACACCATATATTTT. The chain is built from TRBV30 and TRBJ1-3, with D hard to call. CDR1 is GTSNPN, CDR2 SVGIG, per germline (reference sequence). The V and J ends lost 3 bases and 2 bases respectively, with 11 bases between them. The CDR3 contains 14 residues.

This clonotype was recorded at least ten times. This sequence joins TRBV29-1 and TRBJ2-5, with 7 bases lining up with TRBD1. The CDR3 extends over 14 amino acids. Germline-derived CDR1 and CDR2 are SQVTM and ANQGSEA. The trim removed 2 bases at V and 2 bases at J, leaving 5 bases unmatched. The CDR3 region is CSVEWTGSQETQYF. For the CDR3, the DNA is TGCAGCGTTGAATGGACAGGTTCGCAAGAGACCCAGTACTTC.

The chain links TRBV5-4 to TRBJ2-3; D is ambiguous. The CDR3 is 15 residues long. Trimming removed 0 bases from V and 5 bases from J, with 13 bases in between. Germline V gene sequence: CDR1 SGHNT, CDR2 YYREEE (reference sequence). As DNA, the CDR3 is TGTGCCAGCAGCTTGGGAAATACGGTGGGAGATACGCAGTATTTT. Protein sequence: CASSLGNTVGDTQYF.

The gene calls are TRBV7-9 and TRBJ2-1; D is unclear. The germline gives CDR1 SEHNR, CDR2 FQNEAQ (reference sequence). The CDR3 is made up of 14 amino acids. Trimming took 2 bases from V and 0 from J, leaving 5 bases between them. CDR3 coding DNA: TGTGCCAGCAGCTTAATCAGCTCCTACAATGAGCAGTTCTTC. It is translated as CASSLISSYNEQFF.